This T cell receptor (beta chain) was retrieved from a study of radiotherapy plus CTLA-4 blockade in lung cancer. Study details: An objective response was seen in around 19% of patients, and disease control in around 33%.

Study-wide points: There was expansion of tumor-derived TCR clones in blood after radiotherapy plus ipilimumab. Increased serum interferon-beta after radiation also reportedly predicted response strongly.

Focal radiation was given together with CTLA-4 blockade (ipilimumab) to patients with chemo-refractory metastatic non-small-cell lung cancer. The assay was immunoSEQ multiplex PCR, and TCRdb's table has in-frame clones only and misses some. Of more than 55,000 clones in the sample, roughly four fifths were seen once. In the case of this clone: Its specificity is not known. The sample contains more than one DNA sequence encoding this CDR3.

Sample: peripheral blood, taken from a patient treated with radiotherapy plus ipilimumab. The TCR sequence derives from a human donor with non-small cell lung cancer whose response to radiotherapy plus ipilimumab could not be evaluated.

CDR3 sequence: CASSLRGYKGARNPVYEQYF. DNA for the CDR3: TGTGCCAGCAGCCTCCGGGGTTATAAGGGGGCTCGTAATCCAGTCTACGAGCAGTACTTC. The chain uses TRBV27 and TRBJ2-7; TRBD1 matches 7 bases. The length of the CDR3 is 20 residues. Germline CDR1 reads MNHEY; CDR2 reads SMNVEV (reference sequence). Losses at the gene ends were 6 bases for V and 3 bases for J; bases not matched to a gene: 26.